This T cell receptor (beta chain) came from a study of Graves' ophthalmopathy and Graves' hyperthyroidism. Amplifying from RNA transcripts, the study obtained TCR beta CDR3 regions. HTBI primers primed a first-round RT-PCR, and a second-round multiplex PCR followed. TCRdb analysed the multiplex PCR reads with MiXCR anew, one entry per CDR3 protein. Among over a million distinct CDR3 sequences listed, about two fifths were seen once. This CDR3 has 21 amino acids. CDR1 and CDR2 from the germline V gene are LNHDA and SQIVND (reference sequence). With 3 bases clipped from V and 4 bases from J, the junction kept 24 bases outside the gene matches.

Sequences were obtained from peripheral blood or thyroid tissue (not recorded which). The chain uses TRBV19 and TRBJ1-1; 9 positions agree with TRBD1. The receptor's source is an adult man with Graves' hyperthyroidism. The DNA of the CDR3 is TGTGCCAGTAGTATTCTGGGACAGGGCTTGGGTGTAGAGAGCTGGAGCACTGAAGCTTTCTTT. Amino acid sequence: CASSILGQGLGVESWSTEAFF.